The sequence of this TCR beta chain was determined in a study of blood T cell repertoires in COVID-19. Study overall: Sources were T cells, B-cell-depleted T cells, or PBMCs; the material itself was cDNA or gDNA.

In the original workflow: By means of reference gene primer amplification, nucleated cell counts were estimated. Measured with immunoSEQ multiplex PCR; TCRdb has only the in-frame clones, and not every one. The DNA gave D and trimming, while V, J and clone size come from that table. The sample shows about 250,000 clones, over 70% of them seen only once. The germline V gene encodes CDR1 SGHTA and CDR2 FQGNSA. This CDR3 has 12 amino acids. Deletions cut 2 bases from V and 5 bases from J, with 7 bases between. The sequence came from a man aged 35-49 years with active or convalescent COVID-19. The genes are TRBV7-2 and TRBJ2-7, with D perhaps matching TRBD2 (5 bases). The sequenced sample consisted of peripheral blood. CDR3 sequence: CASSLKADEQYF. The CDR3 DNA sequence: TGTGCCAGCAGCTTAAAAGCGGACGAGCAGTACTTC.